Listed below are T cell receptor beta chains from one sample, sequenced in a study of blood T cell repertoires in COVID-19. Some clones are missing from TCRdb's copy, which holds only in-frame ones; the method was immunoSEQ multiplex PCR. The sample carries about 250,000 clones, 85% to 90% recorded once. The material sequenced was PBMCs or T cells enriched from blood (not recorded which). The receptors originated from a man between 18 and 35 years old who had recovered from COVID-19. CDR3s include the opening cysteine and the closing phenylalanine or tryptophan. A D gene is named only where the DNA matches it firmly. Some rows have no size entry. The others give once, few or many, or a class for an expanded clone.

.	TRBD2	TRBV5-4	TRBJ2-1	TGTGCCAGCAGCCTAAGCCTGGCGGGGGGGCAAAATGAGCAGTTCTTC	CASSLSLAGGQNEQFF
.	.	TRBV10-3	TRBJ2-7	TGTGCCATCAGTTACCGGGACTTACCCTACGAGCAGTACTTC	CAISYRDLPYEQYF
once	.	TRBV30	TRBJ1-5	TGTGCCTGGAGTGTAATGGGGGCGCTTAATCAGCCCCAGCATTTT	CAWSVMGALNQPQHF
.	.	TRBV19	TRBJ1-5	TGTGCCAGTAGTGGCACCGGGATCGGGCAGCCCCAGCATTTT	CASSGTGIGQPQHF
.	TRBD1	TRBV10-3	TRBJ1-4	TGTGCCATCAGCCAATTGGGGGAACAGGGGGAACTGTTTTTT	CAISQLGEQGELFF
.	TRBD2	TRBV7-2	TRBJ2-7	TGTGCCAGCAGCTTTCATCCGGGACTAGCGGGAGATGAGCAGTACTTC	CASSFHPGLAGDEQYF
.	.	TRBV9	TRBJ2-1	TGTGCCAGCAGCGTAGCTACTGCCTACAATGAGCAGTTCTTC	CASSVATAYNEQFF
.	.	TRBV2	TRBJ2-1	TGTGCCAGCTTTGACATAGACTCCTACAATGAGCAGTTCTTC	CASFDIDSYNEQFF
.	.	TRBV5-3	TRBJ1-2	TGTGCCAGAAGCTCAGGTACGGGTGGGGGCTACATTGAAGGCTACACCTTC	CARSSGTGGGYIEGYTF
.	.	TRBV4-1	TRBJ1-1	TGCGCCAGCAGCCAAGGGTTGGCCCGAAACACTGAAGCTTTCTTT	CASSQGLARNTEAFF
once	.	TRBV3-1/TRBV3-2	TRBJ2-5	TGTGCCAGCACCTCCTTGAGGTCCCGTTCGGCCCAGTACTTC	CASTSLRSRSAQYF
once	TRBD1	TRBV5-1	TRBJ1-6	TGCGCCAGCAGCTCGGGACAGAGCTCCTATAATTCACCCCTCCACTTT	CASSSGQSSYNSPLHF
.	TRBD2	TRBV9	TRBJ2-1	TGTGCCAGCAGCGTAGGAGCTGCGGGAGTTATCTACAATGAGCAGTTCTTC	CASSVGAAGVIYNEQFF
once	TRBD1	TRBV12-5	TRBJ2-7	TGTGCTAGTGGGCCGACAGGGGGTCGCTCCTACGAGCAGTACTTC	CASGPTGGRSYEQYF
.	TRBD1	TRBV2	TRBJ1-2	TGTGCCAGCCCCTCAGGGGGCGCGGGATATGGCTACACCTTC	CASPSGGAGYGYTF
.	TRBD2	TRBV11-3	TRBJ2-1	TGTGCCAGCAGCCGGGGACTAGCGGGAGGCAATGAGCAGTTCTTC	CASSRGLAGGNEQFF
few	TRBD1	TRBV10-3	TRBJ1-2	TGTGCCACCGCCTCGGACAGGGGAAACTATGGCTACACCTTC	CATASDRGNYGYTF
.	TRBD2	TRBV10-1	TRBJ2-1	TGCGCCACCGACGCGGGAGCGGGTGAGCAGTTCTTC	CATDAGAGEQFF
.	TRBD1	TRBV2	TRBJ2-1	TGTGCCAGCACCGCCGGGGCAGGGGGCAGGACCGAGTTCTTC	CASTAGAGGRTEFF
once	TRBD1	TRBV7-9	TRBJ2-5	TGTGCCAGCAGCTCGACAGGGATCCGAGAGACCCAGTACTTC	CASSSTGIRETQYF
.	.	TRBV2	TRBJ2-7	TGTGCCAGCAGTGAAGCCGAGGGAGTCGAGCAGTACTTC	CASSEAEGVEQYF
.	.	TRBV5-4	TRBJ2-7	TGTGCCAGCAGCGGATCGGGAGACTCGAATTCCTACGAGCAGTACTTC	CASSGSGDSNSYEQYF
.	.	TRBV6-5	TRBJ2-7	TGTGCCAGCGGACAAACTCACGAGCAGTACTTC	CASGQTHEQYF
.	TRBD1	TRBV2	TRBJ1-1	TGTGCCAGAAAGGGGGCCAGGGGGGCCATAAACACTGAAGCTTTCTTT	CARKGARGAINTEAFF
.	.	TRBV11-3	TRBJ2-7	TGTGCCAGCAGCAGGACGACAGTTACCTACGAGCAGTACTTC	CASSRTTVTYEQYF
.	.	TRBV19	TRBJ2-7	TGTGCCAGTAGTATAGGTTATGCCCTAGGGGTCGAGCAGTACTTC	CASSIGYALGVEQYF
.	TRBD2	TRBV5-6	TRBJ2-3	TGTGCCAGCAGTCGGGTGGGACTAGCGGGGGGATATACGCAGTATTTT	CASSRVGLAGGYTQYF
few	.	TRBV10-3	TRBJ2-7	TGTGCCATCAGTGAGTCGATAGCCCTGAGTGAGCAGTACTTC	CAISESIALSEQYF
.	.	TRBV7-8	TRBJ2-2	TGTGCCAGCAGCCACAAGGGGGTTGCCGGGGAGCTGTTTTTT	CASSHKGVAGELFF
.	.	TRBV12-3/TRBV12-4	TRBJ2-5	TGTGCCAGCAGGAACTCGGTAACCGAGACCCAGTACTTC	CASRNSVTETQYF
.	.	TRBV30	TRBJ1-3	TGTGCCTGGAGTGTCTACCCCTCGAAAGAGAGCTCTGGAAACACCATATATTTT	CAWSVYPSKESSGNTIYF
.	.	TRBV12-3/TRBV12-4	TRBJ2-1	TGTGCCAGCAACAGGGGGGGAGACAATGAGCAGTTCTTC	CASNRGGDNEQFF
.	.	TRBV6-5	TRBJ1-2	TGTGCCAGCAGTTACTCCGGCAGGGGCGGCTACACCTTC	CASSYSGRGGYTF
.	.	TRBV3-1/TRBV3-2	TRBJ2-7	TGTGCCAGCAGCCAAGAGGGCAGGGGCGAGCAGTACTTC	CASSQEGRGEQYF
.	.	TRBV12-3/TRBV12-4	TRBJ1-2	TGTGCCAGCAGTTTGGGGCAGGACTATGGCTACACCTTC	CASSLGQDYGYTF